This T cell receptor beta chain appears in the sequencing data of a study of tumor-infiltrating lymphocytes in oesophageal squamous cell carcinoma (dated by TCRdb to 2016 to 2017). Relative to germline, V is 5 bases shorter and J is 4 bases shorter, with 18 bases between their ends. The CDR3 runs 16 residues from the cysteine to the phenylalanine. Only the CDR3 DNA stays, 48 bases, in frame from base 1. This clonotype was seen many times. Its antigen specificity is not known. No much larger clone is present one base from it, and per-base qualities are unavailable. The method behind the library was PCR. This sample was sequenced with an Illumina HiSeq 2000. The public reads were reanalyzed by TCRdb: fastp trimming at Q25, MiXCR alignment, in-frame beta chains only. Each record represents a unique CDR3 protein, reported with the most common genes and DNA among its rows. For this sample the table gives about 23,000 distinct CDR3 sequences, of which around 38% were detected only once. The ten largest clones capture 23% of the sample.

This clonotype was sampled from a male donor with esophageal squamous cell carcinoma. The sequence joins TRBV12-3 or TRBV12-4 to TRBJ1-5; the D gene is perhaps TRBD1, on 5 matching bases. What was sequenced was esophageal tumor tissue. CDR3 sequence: CASSEIFGGANQPQHF. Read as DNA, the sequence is TGTGCCAGCAGTGAGATTTTCGGGGGAGCAAATCAGCCCCAGCATTTT.